This TCR beta chain was retrieved from a study of cytomegalovirus exposure and HLA in healthy donors. The CDR3 extends over 15 amino acids. V shed 6 bases and J 6 bases; nucleotides not matched to a gene: 10. CDR1 is SNHLY and CDR2 is FYNNEI in the germline V gene. Here immunoSEQ multiplex PCR was the method, and the copy in TCRdb shows in-frame clones only, minus some. The profile shows roughly 260,000 clones, just under 90% of them singletons. What was sequenced was PBMCs. The chain couples TRBV2 to TRBJ2-1; 8 bases align to TRBD1. The sequence derives from a man younger than 35 in good health and CMV-seronegative. The CDR3 protein is CASSWDRRRSNEQFF. Written as DNA, the CDR3 is TGTGCCAGCAGCTGGGACAGGCGACGAAGCAATGAGCAGTTCTTC. The variable domain in full, with the rest retrieved from reference TRBV2 and TRBJ2-1, is EPEVTQTPSHQVTQMGQEVILRCVPISNHLYFYWYRQILGQKVEFLVSFYNNEISEKSEIFDDQFSVERPDGSNFTLKIRSTKLEDSAMYFCASSWDRRRSNEQFFGPGTRLTVL.